This T cell receptor beta chain was obtained from a study of blood T cell repertoires in COVID-19. This clone was seen a single time. The CDR3 loop spans 15 amino acids. The V end was cut by 4 bases, the J end by 0 bases, with 11 bases between. Germline lookup yields CDR1 SGHNT and CDR2 YYREEE (reference sequence). Sequenced by immunoSEQ multiplex PCR; TCRdb stores in-frame clones only, minus some. Of some 150,000 clones in the sample, roughly four fifths were seen once. The receptor was isolated from a human donor with acute or convalescent COVID-19. The donor label of this sample is uncertain. The sequencing input was peripheral blood. The rearrangement links TRBV5-4 to TRBJ2-1; a weak D match, TRBD2 (5 bases). Written as DNA, the CDR3 is TGTGCCAGCAGCCGGGTTGGGAGCTCCTACAATGAGCAGTTCTTC. Residues: CASSRVGSSYNEQFF.